This TCR beta chain was sequenced during a study of shared T cell receptors in the human thymus. The CDR3 is made up of 16 amino acids. The V and J ends lost 1 base and 0 bases respectively, with 12 bases between them. Per germline, CDR1 LGHNA and CDR2 YNFKEQ. Method: immunoSEQ multiplex PCR; TCRdb's copy keeps in-frame clones and lacks some. The sample gives 650,000 to 950,000 clones, 75% to 90% of which show up once; under 0.012% is in the top ten. This same sample was also taken into another study, of human thymus T cells.

Material: thymocytes. The chain is built from TRBV4-2 and TRBJ1-1; D gene ambiguous. The clonotype comes from a girl under three years old with a congenital heart defect. CDR3 nucleotide sequence: TGTGCCAGCAGCCAAGGAGGGATCCCCATGAACACTGAAGCTTTCTTT. Residues: CASSQGGIPMNTEAFF.